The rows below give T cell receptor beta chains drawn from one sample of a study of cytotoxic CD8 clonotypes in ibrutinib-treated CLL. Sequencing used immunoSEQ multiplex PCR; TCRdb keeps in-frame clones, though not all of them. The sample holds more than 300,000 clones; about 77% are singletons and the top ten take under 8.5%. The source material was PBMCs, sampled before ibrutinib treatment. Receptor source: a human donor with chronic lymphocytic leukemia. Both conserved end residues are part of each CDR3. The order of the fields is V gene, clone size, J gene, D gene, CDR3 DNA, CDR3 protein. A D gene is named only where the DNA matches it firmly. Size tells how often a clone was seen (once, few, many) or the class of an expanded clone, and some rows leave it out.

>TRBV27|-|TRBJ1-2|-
TGTGCCAGCAGTTTATCACGGACCTATGGCTACACCTTC
CASSLSRTYGYTF
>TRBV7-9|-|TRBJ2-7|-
TGTGCCAGCAGTAGTGCCGAGGCGGCGGCCTACGAGCAGTACTTC
CASSSAEAAAYEQYF
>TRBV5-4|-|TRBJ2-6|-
TGTGCCAGCAGGGTAGAGGGGGCCAACGTCCTGACTTTC
CASRVEGANVLTF
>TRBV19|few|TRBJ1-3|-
TGTGCCAGTAGAGGGTTGCCGATGAGCTCTGGAAACACCATATATTTT
CASRGLPMSSGNTIYF
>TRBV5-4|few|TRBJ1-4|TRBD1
TGTGCCAGCAGCTCCGACAGGGTGGCGACTAATGAAAAACTGTTTTTT
CASSSDRVATNEKLFF
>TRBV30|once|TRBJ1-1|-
TGTGCCTGGAGACAGGCATTGAACACTGAAGCTTTCTTT
CAWRQALNTEAFF
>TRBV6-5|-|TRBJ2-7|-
TGTGCCAGCAAGGGACTTTCTTACGAGCAGTACTTC
CASKGLSYEQYF
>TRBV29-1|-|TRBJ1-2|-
TGCAGCGTTGATGTCGGCAGGGACCGTGGCTACACCTTC
CSVDVGRDRGYTF
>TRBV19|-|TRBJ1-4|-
TGTGCCAGTAGTGACGGCTCAACTAATGAAAAACTGTTTTTT
CASSDGSTNEKLFF
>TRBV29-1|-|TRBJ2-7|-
TGCAGCGTGGTCTTCGCGAGCTCCTACGAGCAGTACTTC
CSVVFASSYEQYF
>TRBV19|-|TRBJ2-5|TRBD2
TGTGCCAGTAATGCCGGGACTAGTGGGGAGACCCAGTACTTC
CASNAGTSGETQYF
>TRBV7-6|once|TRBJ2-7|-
TGTGCCAGCAGCTCCGGGACGTCGAGCGAGCAGTACTTC
CASSSGTSSEQYF
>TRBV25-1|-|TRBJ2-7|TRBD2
TGTGCCAGCAGAGCTAGCGGGAGGTCATACGAGCAGTACTTC
CASRASGRSYEQYF
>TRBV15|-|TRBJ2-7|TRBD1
TGTGCCACCAGCTTATGGACAGGAGGCGGCGAGCAGTACTTC
CATSLWTGGGEQYF
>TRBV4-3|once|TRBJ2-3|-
TGCGCCAGCAGCCAAGAGATAGCAGATACGCAGTATTTT
CASSQEIADTQYF
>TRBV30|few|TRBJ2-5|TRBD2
TGTGCCTGGAGCCCTATGGGACTAGCGGGAGCGAGCGAGACCCAGTACTTC
CAWSPMGLAGASETQYF
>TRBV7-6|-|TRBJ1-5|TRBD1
TGTGCCAGCAGCCCTAGACAGGGGGGCGTGAGCAATCAGCCCCAGCATTTT
CASSPRQGGVSNQPQHF
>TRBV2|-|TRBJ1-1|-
TGTGCCAGCAGTGATCCTCACACAGGGAACACTGAAGCTTTCTTT
CASSDPHTGNTEAFF
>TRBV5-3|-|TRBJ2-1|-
TGTGCCAGAAGACCAGTACCCACCTACAATGAGCAGTTCTTC
CARRPVPTYNEQFF